This T cell receptor (beta chain) comes out of a study of OX40 agonist ivuxolimab in advanced cancers. In germline, CDR1 is MNHEY, CDR2 SVGAGI. The CDR3 runs 15 residues. Germline trimming cut 0 bases from V and 3 bases from J; bases unmatched to any gene: 4. Produced via immunoSEQ multiplex PCR; TCRdb's table is partial and in-frame only. The table records about 70,000 clones, 85% of them present only once. The input for sequencing was CD4+ or CD8+ T cells sorted from blood, taken in a trial of the OX40 agonist ivuxolimab. V is TRBV6-5 and J is TRBJ2-7, with TRBD2 matching over 8 bases. This receptor was obtained from an adult with an advanced solid tumor such as melanoma, head and neck, liver or kidney cancer. CDR3 bases: TGTGCCAGCAGTTACTCATTAGCGGGGAACTACGAGCAGTACTTC. This translates into CASSYSLAGNYEQYF.